This is a list of T cell receptor beta chains from one sample in a study of blood T cell repertoires in COVID-19. The assay was immunoSEQ multiplex PCR, and TCRdb's table has in-frame clones only and misses some. The sample lists fewer than 250,000 clones; around 83% were seen once. What was sequenced was peripheral blood. Receptors were obtained from a woman aged 45 to 65 with acute or convalescent COVID-19. Each CDR3 is given without its conserved first and last residue. Some rows mark clone size as missing; the rest say once, few, many or name a class of expanded clone.

j_gene | abundance | v_gene | CDR3aa
TRBJ2-7 | - | TRBV15 | ATSSLAGEQY
TRBJ2-7 | - | TRBV29-1 | SVEDPGDSHSYEQY
TRBJ2-5 | - | TRBV5-6 | ASSRRGTEETQY
TRBJ2-3 | - | TRBV7-2 | ASSPTSSTDTQY
TRBJ2-7 | - | TRBV9 | ASSVEPSGGPRAYEQY
TRBJ1-2 | once | TRBV5-1 | ASSLGGSGGYT
TRBJ2-7 | once | TRBV10-2 | ASNTDSPYEQY
TRBJ2-7 | few | TRBV15 | ATSGDRGYEQY
TRBJ1-5 | - | TRBV19 | ASSPQDNQPQH
TRBJ2-5 | - | TRBV7-2 | ASSGLAGGETQY
TRBJ1-1 | - | TRBV12-5 | ASARYGLNTEAF
TRBJ2-3 | - | TRBV19 | ASSRQGSTDTQY
TRBJ2-7 | - | TRBV18 | ASSPPAAYEQY
TRBJ1-4 | - | TRBV9 | ASSGEFRTEDEKLF
TRBJ2-3 | - | TRBV24-1 | ATSARTSSSDTQY
TRBJ2-1 | once | TRBV7-3 | ASSQGSSGREYNEQF
TRBJ2-5 | - | TRBV24-1 | ATSDSGRDREGLGETQY
TRBJ1-1 | - | TRBV6-5 | ASRETANTEAF
TRBJ1-1 | - | TRBV5-1 | ASSRPGTGDTEAF
TRBJ1-1 | - | TRBV12-3/TRBV12-4 | ASRGRGNTEAF
TRBJ1-1 | - | TRBV11-2 | ASSLGGGGTEAF
TRBJ2-7 | once | TRBV13 | ASSLGTTYEQY
TRBJ2-2 | - | TRBV5-6 | ASSLPDRGSGHGELF
TRBJ2-5 | - | TRBV12-3/TRBV12-4 | ASTPTDETQY
TRBJ2-1 | - | TRBV20-1 | SARGHEQF
TRBJ2-5 | - | TRBV11-3 | ASSGGAGGPRETQY
TRBJ2-1 | - | TRBV7-8 | ASSDPGTRIREQF
TRBJ2-5 | - | TRBV29-1 | SVEALEYQETQY
TRBJ1-4 | few | TRBV19 | ASSKPGQVNEKLF
TRBJ2-5 | - | TRBV27 | ASRGGADQETQY
TRBJ2-7 | - | TRBV29-1 | SVELADRYEQY
TRBJ2-1 | - | TRBV6-4 | ASSETASSYNEQF
TRBJ2-1 | - | TRBV28 | ASSYSGRAGDEQF
TRBJ2-1 | - | TRBV18 | ASSPPTGLGEQF
TRBJ1-1 | - | TRBV11-2 | ASTGWGQGAYTEAF
TRBJ1-1 | - | TRBV18 | ASSTDRDTEAF
TRBJ1-6 | - | TRBV7-2 | ASSQQGPANSPLH
TRBJ2-1 | - | TRBV13 | ASTPGGGLSYNEQF
TRBJ1-4 | - | TRBV7-2 | ASSAQGPATNEKLF
TRBJ1-5 | - | TRBV29-1 | SVRGLNQPQH
TRBJ2-1 | - | TRBV28 | ASSEGGSSYNEQF
TRBJ2-2 | - | TRBV21-1 | ASSTAKTGDGTGELF
TRBJ2-2 | - | TRBV19 | ASSMRNSLFTGELF
TRBJ1-5 | - | TRBV5-1 | ASSLTGDTNQPQH
TRBJ1-6 | few | TRBV19 | ASSTGTVDNSPLH
TRBJ2-2 | - | TRBV10-1 | ASSEEAGELF
TRBJ2-7 | - | TRBV28 | ASSPRGSGSDEQY
TRBJ1-1 | few | TRBV5-8 | ASSPGTGRAF
TRBJ1-1 | - | TRBV29-1 | SAATGGTEAF
TRBJ2-5 | - | TRBV3-1/TRBV3-2 | ASSPWTGGEETQY
TRBJ2-2 | - | TRBV14 | ASRTGGELF
TRBJ1-1 | - | TRBV18 | ASSPPGTGRNTEAF
TRBJ1-1 | once | TRBV30 | AWKRYGLTEAF
TRBJ2-1 | - | TRBV6-5 | ASSLQYNEQF
TRBJ1-1 | - | TRBV6-5 | ASSYWPEDTEAF
TRBJ2-7 | - | TRBV5-1 | ASSPEVSYEQY
TRBJ2-6 | - | TRBV2 | ASTDPFTGANVLT